The 13 T cell receptor beta chains given below trace back to one sample, sequenced in a study of radiotherapy plus CTLA-4 blockade in lung cancer. The repertoire was sequenced with immunoSEQ multiplex PCR; TCRdb's copy has only in-frame clones and lacks some. Of approximately 52,000 clones in the sample, roughly 77% were seen once. Here the sequenced sample was peripheral blood, taken from a patient treated with radiotherapy plus ipilimumab. The receptors shown here come from a human donor with non-small cell lung cancer whose response to radiotherapy plus ipilimumab could not be evaluated.

This chain links TRBV7-8 with TRBJ1-1, with D possibly TRBD1 on 5 matching bases. The CDR3 covers 13 residues. V shed 5 bases and J shed 11 bases, with 18 bases lying between them. Germline lookup yields CDR1 SGHVS and CDR2 FQNEAQ. The CDR3, as DNA: TGTGCCAGCAGCCGCTCCATGAGGGACTTCGCTTTCTTT. It is translated as CASSRSMRDFAFF.

This chain uses TRBV7-8 with TRBJ1-1; no clear D. CDR3 length: 16 amino acids. Germline CDR1 SGHVS, CDR2 FQNEAQ. The ends were cut back, 5 bases at V and 8 bases at J, with 24 bases in the middle. The CDR3 loop reads CASSPWLVGRPIEAFF. In DNA form, the CDR3 reads TGTGCCAGCAGCCCCTGGTTGGTTGGCAGGCCCATAGAAGCTTTCTTT.

V usage is TRBV7-6 and J usage is TRBJ2-2; 10 nucleotides align to TRBD2. This CDR3 has 16 residues. J gave up 5 bases and V 5 bases, and 8 bases lay outside the gene matches. Germline V gives CDR1 SGHVS, CDR2 FNYEAQ. Here the CDR3 DNA reads TGTGCCAGCAGCCACCCTAGCGGGAGAGGGACCGGGGAGCTGTTTTTT. It yields the protein CASSHPSGRGTGELFF.

The J gene is TRBJ1-1, the V gene TRBV27, with D uncertain. The CDR3 is 17 amino acids. From germline, CDR1 is MNHEY and CDR2 SMNVEV (reference sequence). Deletions cut 7 bases from V and 3 bases from J, with 24 bases between. CDR3 sequence (DNA): TGTGCCAGCACCCCCCTTGGGGTGGGCGGGGTTCACACTGAAGCTTTCTTT. This translates into CASTPLGVGGVHTEAFF.

The J gene is TRBJ1-2, the V gene TRBV6-1; 8 nucleotides line up with TRBD1. V dropped 7 bases and J dropped 2; count of bases not matched to a gene: 6. Germline CDR1 and CDR2: MNHNS and SASEGT. The CDR3 has 14 residues. The CDR3 DNA reads TGTGCCAGCAAGTTCCGGACAGGGAACTATGGCTACACCTTC. Translation: CASKFRTGNYGYTF.

The chain combines TRBV12-5 with TRBJ2-2, with 7 positions matching TRBD1. CDR1 and CDR2 from the germline V gene are LGHNT and FRNRAP. The V segment lost 5 bases and the J segment 8 bases; nucleotides outside the gene matches: 17. This CDR3 contains 17 residues. DNA of the CDR3: TGTGCTAGTGGTCTAACCACAGGGGCGCAAGTCACGGGGGAGCTGTTTTTT. Encoded protein: CASGLTTGAQVTGELFF.

This clone was observed a handful of times. The V and J genes are TRBV14 and TRBJ2-7; tentative D call: TRBD2 (5 bases). Germline V gives CDR1 SGHDN, CDR2 FVKESK. The V and J ends lost 1 base and 3 bases respectively, with 13 bases between them. The CDR3 sequence is 15 residues long. CDR3 nucleotide sequence: TGTGCCAGCAGCCAAGGTAACAGAGGGCTCTACGAGCAGTACTTC. This translates into CASSQGNRGLYEQYF.

The chain is built from TRBV19 and TRBJ1-1, with a possible D match to TRBD1 (5 bases). CDR3 length equals 15 residues. The germline CDR1 and CDR2 sequences are LNHDA and SQIVND (reference sequence). V lost 5 bases to trimming and J lost 5 bases, with 18 bases between them. CDR3 DNA sequence: TGTGCCAGTAGTGCCTCTCAGGCGGGGGTAACTGAAGCTTTCTTT. It codes for CASSASQAGVTEAFF.

The chain combines TRBV5-4 with TRBJ1-3; D is possibly TRBD1 (5 bases). The CDR3 is made up of 15 amino acids. The ends were cut back, 0 bases at V and 0 bases at J, with 7 bases in the middle. Germline CDR1 SGHNT, CDR2 YYREEE (reference sequence). The CDR3 loop reads CASSLDRTSGNTIYF. Here the CDR3 DNA reads TGTGCCAGCAGCTTGGACAGGACCTCTGGAAACACCATATATTTT. The full variable domain, its missing parts supplied by reference TRBV5-4 and TRBJ1-3, is ETGVTQSPTHLIKTRGQQVTLRCSSQSGHNTVSWYQQALGQGPQFIFQYYREEENGRGNFPPRFSGLQFPNYSSELNVNALELDDSALYLCASSLDRTSGNTIYFGEGSWLTVV.

The V gene is TRBV28, the J gene TRBJ2-2, with D unclear. V was clipped by 6 bases and J by 2 bases, with 10 bases between them. CDR1 and CDR2 from the germline V gene are MDHEN and SYDVKM. This CDR3 has 14 residues. CDR3 region: CASSQLDNTGELFF. CDR3 coding DNA: TGTGCCAGCAGCCAGCTAGACAACACCGGGGAGCTGTTTTTT.

The chain links TRBV7-2 to TRBJ1-1; D is unclear. The germline gives CDR1 SGHTA, CDR2 FQGNSA. This CDR3 spans 12 amino acids. V lost 0 bases and J lost 11, with 10 bases in between. The CDR3 is CASSLAGLPAFF. The CDR3 nucleotides are TGTGCCAGCAGCTTAGCGGGCCTCCCGGCTTTCTTT.

Regarding this clone: The identical CDR3 is also encoded by other nucleotide sequences in the sample. V gene TRBV7-9 combines with J gene TRBJ1-5; a possible D gene is TRBD1 (5 bases). The CDR3 contains 15 residues. Trimming took 1 base from V and 1 from J, leaving 8 bases between them. Germline values: CDR1 SEHNR, CDR2 FQNEAQ (reference sequence). The CDR3 DNA follows: TGTGCCAGCAGCTTAGAGCAGGGCAGCAATCAGCCCCAGCATTTT. Translation gives CASSLEQGSNQPQHF.

The chain couples TRBV29-1 to TRBJ2-3; 12 nucleotides agree with TRBD2. The CDR3 loop spans 18 amino acids. The V and J ends lost 3 bases and 0 bases, in that order; junction bases with no gene match: 10. Germline CDR1 is SQVTM and CDR2 is ANQGSEA. The CDR3 DNA reads TGCAGCGTTGATTCTAGCGGACTAGCGGGATTTAGCACAGATACGCAGTATTTT. It codes for CSVDSSGLAGFSTDTQYF.